The 21 T cell receptor beta chains presented below share a single source sample, sequenced in a study of technical replicates of blood from a handful of donors. TCRdb's copy holds only in-frame clones and misses some; the assay was immunoSEQ multiplex PCR. Counted here are tens of thousands of clones, approximately 96% occurring once; the ten biggest clones make up about 0.36%. Sequencing used T cells isolated from PBMCs. The source of these receptors is a human donor in good health.

J is TRBJ1-5 and V is TRBV27; TRBD1 might be the D (6 bases). This CDR3 has 17 residues. CDR1 is MNHEY and CDR2 is SMNVEV in the germline V gene (reference sequence). V gave up 2 bases and J gave up 2 bases, with 16 bases separating them. The CDR3 sequence is CASSLSLGGRGNQPQHF. CDR3 bases: TGTGCCAGCAGTTTAAGCCTCGGGGGGCGAGGCAATCAGCCCCAGCATTTT.

The V gene is TRBV30, the J gene TRBJ2-2, with no clear D. The CDR3 has 12 amino acids. Germline V gene sequence: CDR1 GTSNPN, CDR2 SVGIG (reference sequence). Trimming removed 5 bases from V and 2 bases from J, with 6 bases in between. CDR3 coding DNA: TGTGCCTGGGGAGTCAACACCGGGGAGCTGTTTTTT. This encodes CAWGVNTGELFF.

This chain links TRBV5-4 with TRBJ2-5; D may be TRBD2 (6 bases). Germline CDR1 and CDR2: SGHNT and YYREEE (reference sequence). With 0 bases removed from V and 5 bases from J, the gap between germline ends came to 17 bases. The length of the CDR3 is 16 residues. This CDR3 reads CASSLALWGGRETQYF. In nucleotides, the CDR3 is TGTGCCAGCAGCTTGGCCCTGTGGGGAGGTCGGGAGACCCAGTACTTC.

DNA for the CDR3: TGTGCCAGCAGTTTAGCGGGACCGGGGGATGAGCAGTTCTTC. Amino acids: CASSLAGPGDEQFF. The chain joins TRBV2 to TRBJ2-1; TRBD2 matches 8 bases. The V segment lost 5 bases and the J segment 8 bases; nucleotides outside the gene matches: 8. The CDR3 extends over 14 amino acids. CDR1 SNHLY and CDR2 FYNNEI come from the germline V gene.

The chain recombines TRBV10-3 with TRBJ1-2, with TRBD1 identical over 9 bases. Germline V CDR1 and CDR2: ENHRY, SYGVKD. V was clipped by 10 bases and J by 2 bases; unmatched bases: 14. The CDR3 consists of 16 residues. Here the CDR3 reads CATTQGAEGLNYGYTF. In DNA form, the CDR3 reads TGTGCCACCACACAGGGGGCAGAAGGGCTAAACTATGGCTACACCTTC.

This chain joins TRBV7-2 and TRBJ2-5; weak D call: TRBD2 (5 bases). The CDR3 has 16 residues. Germline values: CDR1 SGHTA, CDR2 FQGNSA. The V end was cut by 5 bases, the J end by 3 bases, with 19 bases between. CDR3 nucleotides: TGTGCCAGCAGCATCCCTGAACTGGCTAGCAAAGAGACCCAGTACTTC. As protein: CASSIPELASKETQYF. The variable domain in full, completed from reference TRBV7-2 and TRBJ2-5, reads GAGVSQSPSNKVTEKGKDVELRCDPISGHTALYWYRQSLGQGLEFLIYFQGNSAPDKSGLPSDRFSAERTGGSVSTLTIQRTQQEDSAVYLCASSIPELASKETQYFGPGTRLLVL.

The gene calls are TRBV9 and TRBJ1-5; D ambiguous. The CDR3 length is 17 residues. Trimming removed 4 bases from V and 0 bases from J, with 17 bases in between. Per germline, CDR1 SGDLS and CDR2 YYNGEE. DNA of the CDR3: TGTGCCAGCAGCCCCCACTCGGGGTGGGATAGCAATCAGCCCCAGCATTTT. Protein: CASSPHSGWDSNQPQHF.

The rearrangement uses TRBV27 and TRBJ2-7, with D possibly TRBD2 on 6 matching bases. The germline V gene has CDR1 MNHEY and CDR2 SMNVEV (reference sequence). V gave up 5 bases and J gave up 4 bases, with 15 bases separating them. CDR3 length: 14 amino acids. Written as DNA, the CDR3 is TGTGCCAGCAGTCGGGACTCTCGAACATACGAGCAGTACTTC. It yields the protein CASSRDSRTYEQYF.

V gene TRBV4-3 combines with J gene TRBJ1-1; 7 positions match TRBD1. The CDR3 loop spans 14 amino acids. From germline, CDR1 is LGHNA and CDR2 YSLEER. The V and J ends lost 4 bases and 3 bases, in that order; junction bases with no gene match: 5. CDR3 nucleotides: TGCGCCAGCAGCCGGACAGGCGGGGACACTGAAGCTTTCTTT. Translating it yields CASSRTGGDTEAFF.

This clone came up once. The rearrangement joins TRBV4-1 to TRBJ2-5, with 11 bases aligning to TRBD2. V shed 4 bases and J 0 bases; nucleotides not matched to a gene: 7. The germline V gene has CDR1 MGHRA and CDR2 YSYEKL. This CDR3 spans 17 amino acids. In DNA form, the CDR3 reads TGCGCCAGCAGCCCGGGAACTAGCGGGGGCTACCAAGAGACCCAGTACTTC. Protein: CASSPGTSGGYQETQYF.

The chain links TRBV15 to TRBJ2-7; maybe TRBD1 (5 bases). Trimming took 3 bases from V and 2 from J, leaving 11 bases between them. The CDR3 consists of 14 residues. Looked up from germline, CDR1 is LNHNV and CDR2 is YYDKDF (reference sequence). The CDR3 loop reads CATSRTVEPYEQYF. CDR3 sequence (DNA): TGTGCCACCAGCAGGACAGTTGAACCCTACGAGCAGTACTTC.

V is TRBV18 and J is TRBJ2-7; the match to TRBD2 covers 7 bases. The junction had 14 bases not matched to a gene; V was cut back by 3 bases and J by 0 bases. CDR1 KGHSH and CDR2 LQKENI come from the germline V gene. CDR3 length: 18 amino acids. The CDR3 region has the DNA TGTGCCAGCTCACCTCAAAATTCCGGGACTACTAGCTCCTACGAGCAGTACTTC. It encodes CASSPQNSGTTSSYEQYF.

The gene calls are TRBV30 and TRBJ1-1; 9 bases agree with TRBD1. The germline CDR1 and CDR2 sequences are GTSNPN and SVGIG (reference sequence). CDR3 length equals 12 residues. J lost 4 bases, V lost 6 bases, and 3 bases had no gene match. The DNA of the CDR3 is TGTGCCTGTGAACAGGGGGCCACTGAAGCTTTCTTT. This gives the protein CACEQGATEAFF.

This clone was recorded only once. The rearrangement uses TRBV6-1 and TRBJ1-1; 7 bases match TRBD1. The CDR3 loop spans 16 amino acids. Germline lookup yields CDR1 MNHNS and CDR2 SASEGT. Germline trimming cut 4 bases from V and 4 bases from J; bases unmatched to any gene: 12. Here the CDR3 reads CASSVTGQAKGTEAFF. CDR3 sequence (DNA): TGTGCCAGCAGTGTAACAGGACAGGCCAAGGGCACTGAAGCTTTCTTT.

The rearrangement uses TRBV10-1 and TRBJ2-2, with D maybe TRBD2 (6 bases). The CDR3 runs 17 residues. Germline V lookup: CDR1 WNHNN, CDR2 SYGVQD (reference sequence). Trimming took off 4 bases at V and 6 bases at J, with 21 bases between the two ends. The CDR3 here is CASSASVLAFAAGELFF. CDR3 nucleotides: TGCGCCAGCAGTGCCTCCGTACTAGCATTTGCGGCCGGGGAGCTGTTTTTT.

The chain combines TRBV6-1 with TRBJ1-5, with 7 bases identical to TRBD1. Germline V gene data show CDR1 as MNHNS and CDR2 as SASEGT. CDR3 length: 15 amino acids. Unmatched junction bases numbered 4, after V lost 1 base and J lost 4 bases. CDR3 in DNA: TGTGCCAGCAGTGAAGAGACAGGGTCAAATCAGCCCCAGCATTTT. Protein product: CASSEETGSNQPQHF.

The chain links TRBV18 to TRBJ2-7, with 8 bases identical to TRBD1. Per germline, CDR1 KGHSH and CDR2 LQKENI. V shed 4 bases and J 1 base; nucleotides not matched to a gene: 3. This CDR3 comprises 14 residues. The CDR3 region is CASSRGTGSYEQYF. The CDR3, as DNA: TGTGCCAGCTCACGGGGGACAGGTTCCTACGAGCAGTACTTC.

V usage is TRBV9 and J usage is TRBJ2-5, with 9 positions matching TRBD2. The V and J ends lost 4 bases and 3 bases, in that order; junction bases with no gene match: 7. Germline loops: CDR1 SGDLS, CDR2 YYNGEE. The CDR3 runs to 15 residues. For the CDR3, the DNA is TGTGCCAGCAGCTCTAAGCGGGAGGAGGAAGAGACCCAGTACTTC. It codes for CASSSKREEEETQYF.

The gene calls are TRBV30 and TRBJ1-5; 8 bases are a match to TRBD1. Germline V CDR1 and CDR2: GTSNPN, SVGIG (reference sequence). The CDR3 is 13 residues long. V lost 2 bases, J lost 6 bases, and 3 bases stayed unmatched. DNA for the CDR3: TGTGCCTGGAGTCCAGGGGGCAGTCAGCCCCAGCATTTT. It translates to CAWSPGGSQPQHF.

The chain couples TRBV9 to TRBJ1-4; D uncertain. The CDR3 contains 16 residues. V lost 0 bases and J lost 3, with 12 bases in between. Germline CDR1 reads SGDLS; CDR2 reads YYNGEE. Here the CDR3 reads CASSVETGLPNEKLFF. As DNA, the CDR3 is TGTGCCAGCAGCGTAGAGACGGGTCTGCCTAATGAAAAACTGTTTTTT.

The rearrangement links TRBV5-1 to TRBJ2-5; D is perhaps TRBD1 (5 bases). This CDR3 contains 14 residues. From germline, CDR1 is SGHRS and CDR2 YFSETQ. Trimming stripped 0 bases from V and 5 bases from J, with 11 bases between. The CDR3 protein is CASSLALGQETQYF. Here the CDR3 DNA reads TGCGCCAGCAGCTTGGCTCTGGGGCAGGAGACCCAGTACTTC.